The entry that follows covers one T cell receptor beta chain sequence. The entry originates in a study of cytomegalovirus exposure and HLA in healthy donors. The PCR used 60 Vbeta and 13 Jbeta primers. The table came from immunoSEQ multiplex PCR; TCRdb's copy has only in-frame clones and leaves some out. The sample has some 170,000 clones, roughly 76% seen once; the top ten hold just under 5%. The CDR3 covers 13 residues. Germline values: CDR1 MGHRA, CDR2 YSYEKL. Trimming shortened V by 6 bases and J by 4 bases, and 11 bases separated the two germline ends. Sequencing used PBMCs. The rearrangement joins TRBV4-1 to TRBJ2-3; D gene uncertain. The clonotype comes from a woman between 18 and 30 years old in good health and CMV-seropositive. Here the CDR3 reads CASSLVPADTQYF. The CDR3 DNA follows: TGCGCCAGCAGTCTCGTACCGGCAGATACGCAGTATTTT.